The clone carrying this TCR beta chain was seen a few times. Its antigen is unidentified. These data belong to a study of T cells in Graves' hyperthyroidism and ophthalmopathy. From RNA transcripts, TCR beta CDR3 regions were amplified. Carried out on the TCR CDR3, a first-round RT-PCR used the HTBI primer set. TCRdb processed the multiplex PCR reads anew with MiXCR; each CDR3 protein has one entry. The table records under 600,000 distinct CDR3 sequences, approximately 15% of them present only once. The CDR3 runs to 13 residues. CDR1 and CDR2 from the germline V gene are MGHRA and YSYEKL. V gave up 0 bases and J gave up 2 bases, with 4 bases separating them. Study-wide results and limits: Blood shared most expanded thyroid clonotypes above 0.001.

Sequencing was done on a sample of blood. The chain has TRBV4-1 and TRBJ1-1; D is undetermined. The receptor's source is a woman aged 35 to 49 with Graves' ophthalmopathy. The CDR3 here is CASSQDDNTEAFF. The CDR3 nucleotides are TGCGCCAGCAGCCAAGATGACAACACTGAAGCTTTCTTT.